This T cell receptor beta chain was identified in a study of T-cell reconstitution after alpha-beta-depleted transplantation in children. The CDR3 loop spans 15 amino acids. Trimming removed 0 bases at V and 4 bases at J, with 15 bases between. The V gene's germline CDR1 is DFQATT and CDR2 SNEGSKA (reference sequence). Construction of the TCRbeta library involved unique molecular identifiers. TCRdb recomputed calls from the PCR reads with MiXCR, one row per CDR3 protein. The sample contains about 610,000 distinct CDR3 sequences, more than 9% of which appear only once. This clonotype occurred many times.

The sample here was PBMCs from the stem cell graft donor, taken from the stem cell graft. This clonotype was sampled from a human donor who donated a stem cell graft to a child with acute myeloid leukemia. The chain recombines TRBV20-1 with TRBJ1-2; D unresolved. CDR3 DNA: TGCAGTGCTAGAGATCAGTTACAAAGTCCCTATGGCTACACCTTC. Encoded protein: CSARDQLQSPYGYTF.